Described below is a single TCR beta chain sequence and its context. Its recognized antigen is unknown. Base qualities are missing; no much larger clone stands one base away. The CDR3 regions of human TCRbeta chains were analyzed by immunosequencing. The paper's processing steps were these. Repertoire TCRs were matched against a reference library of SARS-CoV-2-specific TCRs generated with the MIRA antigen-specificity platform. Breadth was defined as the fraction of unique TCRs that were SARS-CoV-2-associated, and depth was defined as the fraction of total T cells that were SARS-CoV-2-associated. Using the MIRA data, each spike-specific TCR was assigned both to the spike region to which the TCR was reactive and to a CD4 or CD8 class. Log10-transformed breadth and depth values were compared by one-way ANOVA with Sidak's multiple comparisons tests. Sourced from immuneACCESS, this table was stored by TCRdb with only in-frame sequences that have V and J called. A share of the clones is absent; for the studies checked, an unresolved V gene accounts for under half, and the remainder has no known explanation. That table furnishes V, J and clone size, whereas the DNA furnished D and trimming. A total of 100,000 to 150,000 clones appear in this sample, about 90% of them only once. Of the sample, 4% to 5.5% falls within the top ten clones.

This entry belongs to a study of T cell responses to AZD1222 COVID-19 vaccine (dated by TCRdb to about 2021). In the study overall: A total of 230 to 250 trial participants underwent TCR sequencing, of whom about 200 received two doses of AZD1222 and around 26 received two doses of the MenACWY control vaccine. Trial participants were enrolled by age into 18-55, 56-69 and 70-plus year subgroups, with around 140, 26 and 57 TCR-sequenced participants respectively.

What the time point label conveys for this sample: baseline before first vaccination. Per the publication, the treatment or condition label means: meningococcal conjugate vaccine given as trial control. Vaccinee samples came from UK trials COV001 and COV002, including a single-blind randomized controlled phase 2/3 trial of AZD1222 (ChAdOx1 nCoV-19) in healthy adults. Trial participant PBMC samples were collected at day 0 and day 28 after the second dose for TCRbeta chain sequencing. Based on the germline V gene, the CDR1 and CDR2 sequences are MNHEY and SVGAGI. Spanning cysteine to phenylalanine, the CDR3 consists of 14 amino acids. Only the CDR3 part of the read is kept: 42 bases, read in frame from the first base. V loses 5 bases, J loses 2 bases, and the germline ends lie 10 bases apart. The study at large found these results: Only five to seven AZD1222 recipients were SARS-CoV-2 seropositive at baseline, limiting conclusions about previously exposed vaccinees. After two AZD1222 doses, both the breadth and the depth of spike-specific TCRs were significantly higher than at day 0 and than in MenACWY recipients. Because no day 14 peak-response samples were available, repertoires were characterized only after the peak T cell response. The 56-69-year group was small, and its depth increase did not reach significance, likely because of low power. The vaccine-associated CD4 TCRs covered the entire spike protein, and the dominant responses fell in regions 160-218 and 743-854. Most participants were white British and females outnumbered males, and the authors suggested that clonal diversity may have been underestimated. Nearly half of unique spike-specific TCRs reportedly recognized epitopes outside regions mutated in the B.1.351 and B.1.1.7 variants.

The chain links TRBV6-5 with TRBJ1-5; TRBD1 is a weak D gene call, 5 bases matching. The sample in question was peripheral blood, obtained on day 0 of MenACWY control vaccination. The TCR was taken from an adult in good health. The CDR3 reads CASSPGGGNQPQHF. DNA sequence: TGTGCCAGCAGTCCCGGGGGGGGCAATCAGCCCCAGCATTTT.